This T cell receptor beta chain is from a study of graft-versus-host responses after intestinal transplantation. Background on the study: All recipients got anti-thymocyte globulin induction, then tacrolimus and steroids for 2 to 4 years. Study-wide results and caveats: Analysis identified GvH clones in recipient marrow, with some appearing first in ileum or blood. Graft-donor T cell macrochimerism coincided with high graft-versus-host to host-versus-graft clonal ratios in allografts.

As for this clone: Its antigen is still unknown.

Sequencing was performed with immunoSEQ multiplex PCR; in TCRdb, only in-frame clones are kept and a portion is missing. The repertoire consists of about 110,000 clones, with approximately 93% occurring once and the leading ten covering more than 0.9%. Between the trimmed V and J ends, which lost 4 bases and 2 bases, there was a span of 20 bases. The CDR3 is 17 residues long. Germline V gives CDR1 SGHNT, CDR2 YYREEE (reference sequence). The chain is built from TRBV5-4 and TRBJ2-3; TRBD2 is a possible D gene (6 bases). The receptor was isolated from a human donor who was the organ donor for an intestinal transplant. Sample: unstimulated CD8+ T cells sorted from spleen or lymph node cells, taken before transplant. The CDR3 is CASSLRGLARYTDTQYF. CDR3 bases: TGTGCCAGCAGCCTTCGTGGTCTAGCGAGATACACAGATACGCAGTATTTT.